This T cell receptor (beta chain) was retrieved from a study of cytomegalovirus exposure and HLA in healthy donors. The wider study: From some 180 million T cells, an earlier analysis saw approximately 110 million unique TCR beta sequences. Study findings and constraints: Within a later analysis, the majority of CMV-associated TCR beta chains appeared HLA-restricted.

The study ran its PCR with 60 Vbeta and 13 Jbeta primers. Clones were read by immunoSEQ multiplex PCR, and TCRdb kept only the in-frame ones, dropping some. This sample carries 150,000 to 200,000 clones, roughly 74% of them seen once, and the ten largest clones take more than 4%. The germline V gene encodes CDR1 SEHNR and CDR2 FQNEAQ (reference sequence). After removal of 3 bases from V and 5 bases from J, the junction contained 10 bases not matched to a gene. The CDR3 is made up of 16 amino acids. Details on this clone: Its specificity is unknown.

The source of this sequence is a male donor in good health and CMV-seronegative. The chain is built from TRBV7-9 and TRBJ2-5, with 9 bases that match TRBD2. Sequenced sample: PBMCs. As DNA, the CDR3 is TGTGCCAGCAGCTTTGGGCAAGGACTAGCGTTGGAGACCCAGTACTTC. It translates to CASSFGQGLALETQYF.